This T cell receptor beta chain was retrieved from a study of blood T cell repertoires in COVID-19. Study-wide background: Spain, Italy and the United States supplied samples that represented acute and convalescent COVID-19. In each case, the material was cDNA or gDNA derived from T cells, B-cell-depleted T cells, or PBMCs.

Participant age was about 18 to 89 years, and participants resided in 24 US areas. In the original analysis: Using reference gene primer amplification, nucleated cell counts were estimated. Assay: immunoSEQ multiplex PCR; the TCRdb copy retains only in-frame clones and omits some. V, J and clone size are taken as reported in that table, and D and trimming were inferred from the DNA itself. The sample lists some 390,000 clones, around 89% occurring once. From germline, CDR1 is SGHDN and CDR2 FVKESK. The CDR3 extends over 18 amino acids. J was trimmed by 0 bases and V by 2 bases; bases with no gene match: 8.

The rearrangement joins TRBV14 to TRBJ2-1; 9 nucleotides match TRBD2. The sample consisted of PBMCs or T cells enriched from blood (not recorded which). This receptor was obtained from a man aged 25 to 40 who had recovered from COVID-19. The CDR3 nucleotides read TGTGCCAGCAGCCAATTTGGGACTAGCAGTATCTCCTACAATGAGCAGTTCTTC. This sequence encodes CASSQFGTSSISYNEQFF.